Listed here are 5 T cell receptor beta chains from one sample, sequenced in a study of OX40 agonist ivuxolimab in advanced cancers. Only in-frame clones appear in the TCRdb table, and some are missing; sequencing was by immunoSEQ multiplex PCR. The table lists around 74,000 clones, 85% to 90% of them singletons. The sequenced sample was CD4+ or CD8+ T cells sorted from blood, obtained in a trial of the OX40 agonist ivuxolimab. The receptors here all came from an adult with an advanced solid tumor such as melanoma, head and neck, liver or kidney cancer.

The J gene is TRBJ2-5, the V gene TRBV11-2; D possibly corresponds to TRBD2 (6 bases). The CDR3 covers 13 residues. Germline V gives CDR1 SGHAT, CDR2 FQNNGV. V was shortened by 7 bases and J by 3 bases, with 12 bases between the two germline ends. In nucleotides, the CDR3 is TGTGCCAGCACCCTCGGAGGGGAAGAGACCCAGTACTTC. As protein: CASTLGGEETQYF.

The rearrangement uses TRBV15 and TRBJ2-7; D could derive from TRBD1 or TRBD2 (5 bases each). This CDR3 comprises 14 residues. Germline CDR1 LNHNV, CDR2 YYDKDF (reference sequence). The ends were cut back, 0 bases at V and 6 bases at J, with 12 bases in the middle. CDR3 DNA sequence: TGTGCCACCAGCAGAGACCGGGGCATCGCCGAGCAGTACTTC. It specifies CATSRDRGIAEQYF. Looking up the rest from reference TRBV15 and TRBJ2-7 gives the full variable domain: DAMVIQNPRYQVTQFGKPVTLSCSQTLNHNVMYWYQQKSSQAPKLLFHYYDKDFNNEADTPDNFQSRRPNTSFCFLDIRSPGLGDTAMYLCATSRDRGIAEQYFGPGTRLTVT.

V and J are TRBV6-6 and TRBJ2-7; D call uncertain. The CDR3 has 15 residues. Germline values: CDR1 MNHNY, CDR2 SVGAGI (reference sequence). The germline V and J ends were trimmed by 8 bases and 3 bases, with 20 bases remaining between them. CDR3 amino acids: CASAKQAGAIYEQYF. The CDR3 coding sequence is TGTGCCAGCGCAAAGCAGGCAGGTGCGATCTACGAGCAGTACTTC.

The V and J genes are TRBV21-1 and TRBJ2-7; TRBD1 was called by the table and not checked on the DNA. TRBV21-1 is deemed a pseudogene. CDR3 length: 17 residues. CDR3 DNA: TGTGCCAGCAGCAACCAAGAACAGGGGATCCCATCCTACGAGCAGTACTTC. Translating it yields CASSNQEQGIPSYEQYF.

This sequence joins TRBV5-8 and TRBJ2-7, with D uncertain. Trimming pared 1 base from V and 0 bases from J, leaving 5 bases between. Germline V gene lookup returns CDR1 SGHTS and CDR2 YDEGEE. The CDR3 totals 13 residues. DNA of the CDR3: TGTGCCAGCAGCTTGAGCAACTCCTACGAGCAGTACTTC. It specifies CASSLSNSYEQYF.